Shown below are 32 T cell receptor beta chains from a single sample sequenced in a study of glioma-infiltrating T cells after dendritic cell vaccination. Assay used: immunoSEQ multiplex PCR; TCRdb lists only in-frame clones, some missing. The repertoire holds some 91,000 clones, with roughly four fifths as singletons. As for time point: after dendritic cell vaccination, including at tumor progression/relapse. The material sequenced was blood, taken after dendritic cell vaccination. The receptors were sampled from a human donor with glioblastoma.

The chain employs TRBV19 and TRBJ1-1; 10 nucleotides match TRBD1. V was pared by 7 bases and J by 0 bases, with 11 bases of the junction left unmatched. Per the germline V gene, CDR1 is LNHDA and CDR2 is SQIVND (reference sequence). The CDR3 consists of 17 residues. CDR3 coding DNA: TGTGCCAGTATCAAAAAGGACAGGGGGTCTTTGAACACTGAAGCTTTCTTT. Its protein is CASIKKDRGSLNTEAFF.

The genes are TRBV7-2 and TRBJ1-1; D is perhaps TRBD1 (6 bases). The CDR3 sequence is 14 residues long. Germline V gives CDR1 SGHTA, CDR2 FQGNSA. Trimming took 5 bases from V and 1 from J, leaving 11 bases between them. As DNA, the CDR3 is TGTGCCAGCAGCAGACAGGTGGGGAACACTGAAGCTTTCTTT. This gives the protein CASSRQVGNTEAFF. Together with reference TRBV7-2 and TRBJ1-1, the CDR3 gives the full variable domain: GAGVSQSPSNKVTEKGKDVELRCDPISGHTALYWYRQSLGQGLEFLIYFQGNSAPDKSGLPSDRFSAERTGGSVSTLTIQRTQQEDSAVYLCASSRQVGNTEAFFGQGTRLTVV.

This clone occurred many times. The chain combines TRBV6-1 with TRBJ2-7; 7 positions agree with TRBD2. Germline CDR1 is MNHNS and CDR2 is SASEGT. This CDR3 has 14 residues. The ends lost 5 bases at V and 3 bases at J; junction bases unmatched: 7. CDR3 sequence reads: CASSPRGEFYEQYV. The CDR3 DNA reads as TGTGCCAGCAGTCCCCGGGGGGAGTTCTACGAGCAGTACGTC.

This chain uses TRBV5-1 with TRBJ2-7; TRBD2 might be the D (5 bases). Germline V gene lookup returns CDR1 SGHRS and CDR2 YFSETQ. Trimming removed 0 bases at V and 4 bases at J, with 17 bases between. The CDR3 spans 16 residues. The CDR3 DNA follows: TGCGCCAGCAGCTTGGGAGGCGGACTCTCTCTATACGAGCAGTACTTC. It encodes CASSLGGGLSLYEQYF.

The V call is TRBV4-2, the J call TRBJ2-1; TRBD1 matches 9 bases. Germline CDR1 and CDR2: LGHNA and YNFKEQ. V was pared by 0 bases and J by 1 base, with 19 bases of the junction left unmatched. CDR3 length: 22 residues. The CDR3 DNA reads as TGTGCCAGCAGCCAAGATATCCGGCGGGACAGGGTAAGGGGTCGTTCCTACAATGAGCAGTTCTTC. Amino acids: CASSQDIRRDRVRGRSYNEQFF.

The chain has TRBV7-9 and TRBJ1-1; D is possibly TRBD1 (5 bases). The CDR3 totals 14 residues. With 3 bases removed from V and 8 bases from J, the gap between germline ends came to 16 bases. Looked up from germline, CDR1 is SEHNR and CDR2 is FQNEAQ (reference sequence). CDR3 sequence (DNA): TGTGCCAGCAGCTTTTTTTCAGGGCAGTTGGAAGCTTTCTTT. Translated, it gives CASSFFSGQLEAFF.

This clone was found a few times. The chain recombines TRBV6-5 with TRBJ2-5; D unresolved. Trimming took off 6 bases at V and 5 bases at J, with 13 bases between the two ends. Looked up from germline, CDR1 is MNHEY and CDR2 is SVGAGI. The CDR3 loop spans 13 amino acids. In DNA form, the CDR3 reads TGTGCCAGCAGACAGATACCTCATGAGACCCAGTACTTC. Translation gives CASRQIPHETQYF.

This clone was counted once. The chain carries TRBV5-1 and TRBJ2-7; maybe TRBD1 (5 bases). CDR1 is SGHRS, CDR2 YFSETQ, per germline. V lost 5 bases to trimming and J lost 9 bases, with 24 bases between them. CDR3 length equals 15 residues. CDR3 sequence reads: CASRQDSSNLRGQYF. DNA of the CDR3: TGCGCCAGCAGACAAGACAGTTCCAACCTACGAGGGCAGTACTTC. Drawing the rest from reference TRBV5-1 and TRBJ2-7, the complete variable domain is KAGVTQTPRYLIKTRGQQVTLSCSPISGHRSVSWYQQTPGQGLQFLFEYFSETQRNKGNFPGRFSGRQFSNSRSEMNVSTLELGDSALYLCASRQDSSNLRGQYFGPGTRLTVT.

The CDR3, as DNA: TGTGCCAGCAGCTTGGGTCTAGCGGTAGATACGCAGTATTTT. Protein sequence: CASSLGLAVDTQYF. This chain connects TRBV5-4 to TRBJ2-3, with TRBD2 identical over 7 bases. The CDR3 totals 14 residues. The V gene's germline CDR1 is SGHNT and CDR2 YYREEE (reference sequence). The V and J ends lost 0 bases and 5 bases, in that order; junction bases with no gene match: 3.

The V gene is TRBV29-1, the J gene TRBJ2-1; 10 nucleotides line up with TRBD2. CDR3 length equals 14 residues. V lost 7 bases and J lost 3; bases outside the gene matches: 6. Per the germline V gene, CDR1 is SQVTM and CDR2 is ANQGSEA. Here the CDR3 DNA reads TGCAGCGCATCACTAGCGGGGAACTACAATGAGCAGTTCTTC. It encodes CSASLAGNYNEQFF.

The chain is built from TRBV9 and TRBJ2-3; perhaps TRBD1 as D (5 bases). The CDR3 totals 15 residues. CDR1 and CDR2 from the germline V gene are SGDLS and YYNGEE. Between the trimmed V and J ends, which lost 0 bases and 0 bases, there was a span of 8 bases. This CDR3 is CASSVAQVSTDTQYF. The CDR3 DNA is TGTGCCAGCAGCGTAGCACAGGTTAGCACAGATACGCAGTATTTT.

The chain has TRBV5-1 and TRBJ2-1, with 9 bases fitting TRBD2. The CDR3 sequence is 16 residues long. J gave up 8 bases and V 0 bases, and 9 bases lay outside the gene matches. Germline assignment: CDR1 SGHRS and CDR2 YFSETQ. CDR3 sequence: CASSLASISGSDEQFF. In DNA, the CDR3 is TGCGCCAGCAGCTTGGCCAGTATTAGCGGGAGTGATGAGCAGTTCTTC.

The chain joins TRBV7-9 to TRBJ1-2; TRBD1 matches at 8 bases. V dropped 5 bases and J dropped 6; count of bases not matched to a gene: 8. This CDR3 is built from 14 residues. Germline V CDR1 and CDR2: SEHNR, FQNEAQ (reference sequence). CDR3 DNA sequence: TGTGCCAGCAGCACGGACAGGGTTGGGCATGGCTACACCTTC. Translating gives CASSTDRVGHGYTF.

The gene calls are TRBV2 and TRBJ2-7, with D perhaps TRBD1 (6 bases). The CDR3 has 13 residues. V lost 5 bases and J 1 base, leaving 9 bases between the germline ends. The V gene's germline CDR1 is SNHLY and CDR2 FYNNEI. The CDR3 here is CASSQGYSYEQYF. In DNA form, the CDR3 reads TGTGCCAGCAGTCAGGGGTATTCCTACGAGCAGTACTTC. The variable domain in full, with the rest retrieved from reference TRBV2 and TRBJ2-7, is EPEVTQTPSHQVTQMGQEVILRCVPISNHLYFYWYRQILGQKVEFLVSFYNNEISEKSEIFDDQFSVERPDGSNFTLKIRSTKLEDSAMYFCASSQGYSYEQYFGPGTRLTVT.

The chain joins TRBV10-1 to TRBJ2-2; a possible D gene is TRBD2 (5 bases). V lost 8 bases to trimming and J lost 1 base, with 8 bases between them. The CDR3 has 13 amino acids. The germline gives CDR1 WNHNN, CDR2 SYGVQD (reference sequence). The CDR3 loop is CASSAVNTGELFF. CDR3 sequence (DNA): TGCGCCAGCTCAGCGGTGAACACCGGGGAGCTGTTTTTT.

CDR3 in DNA: TGTGCCAGCAGCTCCCTGACTAGCGGGTTAACAGATACGCAGTATTTT. Amino acid sequence: CASSSLTSGLTDTQYF. The gene calls are TRBV7-8 and TRBJ2-3; 10 positions agree with TRBD2. CDR3 length: 16 residues. Losses at the gene ends were 4 bases for V and 3 bases for J; bases not matched to a gene: 7. Looked up from germline, CDR1 is SGHVS and CDR2 is FQNEAQ.

This clone was seen more than once but under ten times. The chain combines TRBV27 with TRBJ2-5; the D gene is possibly TRBD2 (6 bases). Near its end, the DNA agrees better with TRBJ2-7, so the J call may be wrong. The CDR3 runs 15 residues. Per germline, CDR1 MNHEY and CDR2 SMNVEV (reference sequence). The CDR3 sequence is CASSLSSAAGYEQYF. The CDR3 region has the DNA TGTGCCAGCAGTTTATCATCGGCCGCGGGGTACGAGCAGTACTTC.

This clone appeared a few times. This chain connects TRBV6-6 to TRBJ2-7; the match to TRBD1 covers 7 bases. The germline CDR1 and CDR2 sequences are MNHNY and SVGAGI (reference sequence). J was trimmed by 5 bases and V by 6 bases; bases with no gene match: 7. CDR3 size: 13 residues. In DNA form, the CDR3 reads TGTGCCAGCAGCCGAGACAGGGTTAACGAGCAGTACGTC. Protein: CASSRDRVNEQYV.

The chain is built from TRBV2 and TRBJ1-1; D is uncertain. Per the germline V gene, CDR1 is SNHLY and CDR2 is FYNNEI. V lost 2 bases, J lost 7 bases, and 5 bases lay in between. This CDR3 region has 11 residues. CDR3 DNA sequence: TGTGCCAGCAGTGAATTAGTTGAAGCTTTCTTT. Encoded protein: CASSELVEAFF.

The chain has TRBV7-2 and TRBJ2-3; the D gene is possibly TRBD1 (6 bases). The CDR3 spans 16 residues. The germline V gene has CDR1 SGHTA and CDR2 FQGNSA. The ends were cut back, 1 base at V and 4 bases at J, with 15 bases in the middle. The CDR3, as DNA: TGTGCCAGCAGCTTAGTAGGGGGTTCCCCTGCAGATACGCAGTATTTT. Protein product: CASSLVGGSPADTQYF.

J is TRBJ1-3 and V is TRBV7-3, with 7 bases matching TRBD1. CDR3 length equals 14 residues. V shed 5 bases, J shed 4 bases, and the junction held 5 bases outside the gene matches. The germline gives CDR1 SGHTA, CDR2 FQGTGA. DNA for the CDR3: TGTGCCAGCAGCGGGGGGACAGCCGGAAACACCATATATTTT. Amino acid sequence: CASSGGTAGNTIYF.

V is TRBV5-4 and J is TRBJ2-3, with 7 bases identical to TRBD2. The CDR3 is 15 amino acids. The germline CDR1 and CDR2 sequences are SGHNT and YYREEE (reference sequence). The ends lost 4 bases at V and 3 bases at J; junction bases unmatched: 8. The CDR3: CASSTGGRGTDTQYF. CDR3 in DNA: TGTGCCAGCAGCACGGGGGGACGCGGAACAGATACGCAGTATTTT.

The V and J genes are TRBV7-7 and TRBJ2-2; tentatively, D is TRBD2 (5 bases). V lost 5 bases and J 2 bases, leaving 12 bases between the germline ends. This CDR3 spans 15 amino acids. The germline CDR1 and CDR2 sequences are SSHAT and FNYEAQ (reference sequence). CDR3 protein: CASSLRAENTGELFF. CDR3 sequence (DNA): TGTGCCAGCAGCCTGCGGGCAGAAAACACCGGGGAGCTGTTTTTT.

The V call is TRBV19, the J call TRBJ1-2; D is ambiguous. CDR3 size: 15 residues. Germline V gene data show CDR1 as LNHDA and CDR2 as SQIVND (reference sequence). V was cut by 5 bases and J by 4 bases, with 17 bases left in between. CDR3 sequence reads: CASSPPGMVVYGYTF. CDR3 sequence (DNA): TGTGCCAGTAGTCCTCCCGGGATGGTGGTCTATGGCTACACCTTC.

The chain employs TRBV27 and TRBJ1-3, with a tentative D call TRBD1 (6 bases). V lost 8 bases, J lost 4 bases, and 15 bases lay in between. Germline assignment: CDR1 MNHEY and CDR2 SMNVEV (reference sequence). The CDR3 covers 14 residues. CDR3 DNA: TGTGCCAGCTGGCCCAGGGGCAGGGGAAACACCATATATTTT. Its translation is CASWPRGRGNTIYF.

This chain uses TRBV6-5 with TRBJ2-6; no definite D call. CDR3 length equals 15 residues. V was pared by 2 bases and J by 2 bases, with 7 bases between. The germline V gene has CDR1 MNHEY and CDR2 SVGAGI. This chain's CDR3 is CASSYVAAGANVLTF. The CDR3 coding sequence is TGTGCCAGCAGTTACGTGGCAGCTGGGGCCAACGTCCTGACTTTC.

J is TRBJ2-1 and V is TRBV4-1; 13 bases are a match to TRBD2. There are 16 residues in the CDR3. After removal of 3 bases from V and 6 bases from J, the junction contained 5 bases not matched to a gene. Per germline, CDR1 MGHRA and CDR2 YSYEKL. The CDR3 loop reads CASSHAGTSGANEQFF. The CDR3 nucleotides read TGCGCCAGCAGCCATGCCGGGACTAGCGGGGCCAATGAGCAGTTCTTC.

This clone was detected a few times. CDR3 DNA sequence: TGTGCCAGCAGCCAAGATACAGACAGGATAAAGGAAAAACTGTTTTTT. This translates into CASSQDTDRIKEKLFF. The V and J genes are TRBV14 and TRBJ1-4; D may be TRBD1 (6 bases). Trimming stripped 0 bases from V and 8 bases from J, with 16 bases between. In germline, CDR1 is SGHDN, CDR2 FVKESK. The CDR3 is made up of 16 amino acids.

This chain links TRBV5-1 with TRBJ2-7; D is unresolved. In germline, CDR1 is SGHRS, CDR2 YFSETQ. This CDR3 region has 14 residues. With 0 bases removed from V and 0 bases from J, the gap between germline ends came to 7 bases. The CDR3 loop reads CASSLARFSYEQYF. In DNA form, the CDR3 reads TGCGCCAGCAGCTTGGCCAGGTTCTCCTACGAGCAGTACTTC. Full variable domain (remainder filled in from reference TRBV5-1 and TRBJ2-7): KAGVTQTPRYLIKTRGQQVTLSCSPISGHRSVSWYQQTPGQGLQFLFEYFSETQRNKGNFPGRFSGRQFSNSRSEMNVSTLELGDSALYLCASSLARFSYEQYFGPGTRLTVT.

This sequence joins TRBV15 and TRBJ1-6; TRBD1 matches 8 bases. Germline V lookup: CDR1 LNHNV, CDR2 YYDKDF (reference sequence). The CDR3 totals 17 residues. V lost 0 bases to trimming and J lost 9 bases; unmatched junction nucleotides: 10. This CDR3 reads CATSRDLSGTGSSPLHF. The CDR3, as DNA: TGTGCCACCAGCAGAGATCTGTCCGGGACAGGCAGTTCACCCCTCCACTTT.

In its sample, this clone was seen once. This sequence joins TRBV5-1 and TRBJ1-1; D gene uncertain. Germline V lookup: CDR1 SGHRS, CDR2 YFSETQ. The ends were cut back, 2 bases at V and 6 bases at J, with 11 bases in the middle. The CDR3 runs 13 residues. The CDR3 sequence is CASSLSQKSEAFF. The CDR3 nucleotides read TGCGCCAGCAGCTTATCCCAAAAATCTGAAGCTTTCTTT. Full variable domain (missing parts from reference TRBV5-1 and TRBJ1-1): KAGVTQTPRYLIKTRGQQVTLSCSPISGHRSVSWYQQTPGQGLQFLFEYFSETQRNKGNFPGRFSGRQFSNSRSEMNVSTLELGDSALYLCASSLSQKSEAFFGQGTRLTVV.

Here the CDR3 DNA reads TGCAGCGTTCCGGACAGCTACAATGAGCAGTTCTTC. Its translation: CSVPDSYNEQFF. The chain recombines TRBV29-1 with TRBJ2-1; TRBD1 is a possible D gene (6 bases). This CDR3 contains 12 residues. The ends were cut back, 5 bases at V and 3 bases at J, with 8 bases in the middle. Looked up from germline, CDR1 is SQVTM and CDR2 is ANQGSEA.